One sample yielded the 7 T cell receptor beta chains listed below, sequenced in a study of blood T cell repertoires in COVID-19. The table came from immunoSEQ multiplex PCR; TCRdb's copy has only in-frame clones and leaves some out. The sample shows around 300,000 clones, 80% to 90% of them seen only once. The specimen was peripheral blood. Every receptor here comes from a woman between 45 and 60 years old who had recovered from COVID-19.

This clone has more than one count but fewer than ten. This chain uses TRBV3-1 (or the pseudogene TRBV3-2) with TRBJ1-2; no clear D. Germline CDR1 is LGHDT and CDR2 is YNNKEL (reference sequence). The CDR3 runs 15 residues. V dropped 0 bases and J dropped 4 bases, with 12 bases sitting between them. CDR3 in amino acids: CASSQDFMAGYGYTF. For the CDR3, the DNA is TGTGCCAGCAGCCAAGATTTTATGGCAGGCTATGGCTACACCTTC.

This rearrangement joins TRBV7-2 to TRBJ1-6; 7 bases are a match to TRBD1. CDR1 is SGHTA, CDR2 FQGNSA, per germline. This CDR3 has 19 residues. Unmatched junction bases numbered 13, after V lost 4 bases and J lost 1 base. The CDR3 sequence is CASSSYQRQGGSYNSPLHF. CDR3 nucleotide sequence: TGTGCCAGCAGCTCCTACCAAAGACAGGGTGGTTCCTATAATTCACCCCTCCACTTT.

The chain uses TRBV28 and TRBJ1-4; 9 bases are shared with TRBD1. This CDR3 comprises 15 residues. V lost 5 bases and J lost 8; bases outside the gene matches: 9. The germline V gene encodes CDR1 MDHEN and CDR2 SYDVKM. CDR3 protein: CASSTWTGAGEKLFF. In nucleotides, the CDR3 is TGTGCCAGCAGTACTTGGACAGGGGCGGGGGAAAAACTGTTTTTT. Based on the CDR3 plus reference TRBV28 and TRBJ1-4, the full variable domain is DVKVTQSSRYLVKRTGEKVFLECVQDMDHENMFWYRQDPGLGLRLIYFSYDVKMKEKGDIPEGYSVSREKKERFSLILESASTNQTSMYLCASSTWTGAGEKLFFGSGTQLSVL.

The chain combines TRBV29-1 with TRBJ1-1; D may be TRBD1 (5 bases). Trimming took 3 bases from V and 5 from J, leaving 13 bases between them. Germline values: CDR1 SQVTM, CDR2 ANQGSEA. This CDR3 comprises 13 residues. CDR3 DNA sequence: TGCAGCGTTGACGGGGGAAGAGGGACTGAAGCTTTCTTT. It specifies CSVDGGRGTEAFF.

Written as DNA, the CDR3 is TGTGCCAGCAGCCAAGGGACAGGGGGGCAAAAACTGTTTTTT. Translating it yields CASSQGTGGQKLFF. The J gene is TRBJ1-4, the V gene TRBV3-1 (or the pseudogene TRBV3-2), with 10 bases identical to TRBD1. There are 14 residues in the CDR3. V shed 1 base, J shed 9 bases, and the junction held 2 bases outside the gene matches. Looked up from germline, CDR1 is LGHDT and CDR2 is YNNKEL (reference sequence).

The chain employs TRBV30 and TRBJ2-2; 7 bases are shared with TRBD1. CDR1 and CDR2 (germline): GTSNPN, SVGIG (reference sequence). The CDR3 contains 17 residues. After removal of 4 bases from V and 0 bases from J, the junction contained 11 bases not matched to a gene. The CDR3 here is CAWKMGPGQTNTGELFF. Here the CDR3 DNA reads TGTGCCTGGAAAATGGGACCGGGACAGACGAACACCGGGGAGCTGTTTTTT.

V usage is TRBV6-2 or TRBV6-3 and J usage is TRBJ1-1; the D gene is possibly TRBD1 (5 bases). The germline CDR1 and CDR2 sequences are MNHEY and SVGEGT. There are 13 residues in the CDR3. The V and J ends lost 2 bases and 7 bases respectively, with 11 bases between them. CDR3 DNA: TGTGCCAGCAGTTACGGGGGGTGGGGTGAAGCTTTCTTT. Its protein is CASSYGGWGEAFF.